This T cell receptor beta chain emerged from a study of OX40 agonist ivuxolimab in advanced cancers. Points from the study as a whole: In the 0.1 to 3.0 mg/kg range, CD4+ and CD8+ blood T cells had expanded clonally by week 6.

Systemic immunosuppression or autoimmune disease history was grounds to exclude patients. A note on this clone: Its antigen is unidentified.

The table came from immunoSEQ multiplex PCR; TCRdb's copy has only in-frame clones and leaves some out. The profile shows under 60,000 clones, about 90% of them singletons. This CDR3 contains 13 residues. Trimming removed 7 bases from V and 5 bases from J; junction bases left unmatched: 6. Germline CDR1 SNHLY, CDR2 FYNNEI. V usage is TRBV2 and J usage is TRBJ2-7, with TRBD1 matching over 9 bases. The TCR was taken from an adult with an advanced solid tumor such as melanoma, head and neck, liver or kidney cancer. This specimen consisted of CD4+ or CD8+ T cells sorted from blood, obtained in a trial of the OX40 agonist ivuxolimab. The CDR3, as DNA: TGTGCCAGCACCGGACAGGGGTGGAACGAGCAGTACTTC. Its translation is CASTGQGWNEQYF.